A selection of T cell receptor beta chains follows, all from one sample in a study of spatial heterogeneity in lung cancer. Each CDR3 protein gets one entry after TCRdb re-called the 5' RACE reads with MiXCR. Here the sample spans some 15,000 distinct CDR3 sequences, almost 8% being singletons. Here the sequenced sample was PBMCs, taken at surgery. These TCRs come from a female donor with early-stage non-small cell lung cancer. Each CDR3 is given with its conserved first and last residue.

v_call	j_call	cdr3_aa
TRBV27	TRBJ2-5	CASSSQETQYF
TRBV7-9	TRBJ1-1	CASSLEGALTEAFF
TRBV3-1	TRBJ2-3	CASSQVSRGNTQYF
TRBV4-2	TRBJ2-7	CASSPTDRGLYEQYF
TRBV28	TRBJ2-3	CASSFLGTGTDTQYF
TRBV12-3/TRBV12-4	TRBJ1-1	CASSRQMNTEAFF
TRBV29-1	TRBJ1-1	CSVEDGWGAGTEAFF
TRBV9	TRBJ2-7	CASSAGTVSYEQYF
TRBV5-5	TRBJ2-5	CASSQDLKTQYF
TRBV3-1	TRBJ1-2	CASSQDMGRRYGYTF
TRBV19	TRBJ1-1	CASSSHGAPGEAFF
TRBV27	TRBJ2-5	CASSLFSSGVGTQYF
TRBV7-2	TRBJ2-2	CASSPSGGANTGELFF
TRBV12-3/TRBV12-4	TRBJ2-1	CASSSDYYNEQFF
TRBV20-1	TRBJ2-3	CSAWSSDTQYF
TRBV19	TRBJ2-1	CASSPGTSGGAPYNEQFF
TRBV20-1	TRBJ1-5	CSASSGNQPQHF
TRBV11-2	TRBJ2-2	CASSLGQGTGELFF
TRBV7-9	TRBJ2-3	CASSFSGGADTQYF
TRBV7-2	TRBJ1-5	CASSLAGLGNQPQHF
TRBV20-1	TRBJ2-7	CSARATGTDFYEQYF
TRBV20-1	TRBJ2-5	CSATPGLAGGPRETQYF
TRBV12-3/TRBV12-4	TRBJ1-6	CASRSGGAYNSPLHF
TRBV6-6	TRBJ2-2	CASSSMMVGELFF
TRBV18	TRBJ2-7	CASSLMIRGRPYEQYF
TRBV20-1	TRBJ2-1	CSAVPRRGSSYNEQFF
TRBV19	TRBJ1-1	CASKKGANTEAFF
TRBV11-1	TRBJ1-1	CASSLDDGTEAFF
TRBV6-5	TRBJ1-6	CASSPNPTSPLHF
TRBV6-6	TRBJ1-6	CASSPGGTYNSPLHF
TRBV12-3/TRBV12-4	TRBJ2-7	CASSLLLYEQYF
TRBV6-5	TRBJ2-1	CASSPDPGGRGNEQFF
TRBV6-6	TRBJ1-5	CASRPTGEGPWAQHF
TRBV2	TRBJ2-1	CASSAASEQFF
TRBV20-1	TRBJ2-1	CSAREFGRASYNEQFF
TRBV20-1	TRBJ2-7	CSASGDTYEQYF